The 31 T cell receptor beta chains presented below share a single source sample, sequenced in a study of T cell responses to AZD1222 COVID-19 vaccine. Profiled with immunoSEQ multiplex PCR; TCRdb holds only in-frame clones, not every one. Among 80,000 to 85,000 clones listed, around 93% were seen once. The specimen comprised peripheral blood, sampled 28 days after the second AZD1222 dose. These TCRs come from an adult who received the AZD1222 COVID-19 vaccine.

V usage is TRBV27 and J usage is TRBJ2-7, with a tentative D call TRBD2 (6 bases). The V gene's germline CDR1 is MNHEY and CDR2 SMNVEV (reference sequence). CDR3 length: 11 amino acids. V dropped 7 bases and J dropped 6 bases, with 10 bases sitting between them. The CDR3 DNA is TGTGCCAGCAAACGGGGGTTCGAGCAGTACTTC. It is translated as CASKRGFEQYF.

CDR3 DNA: TGTGCCAGCAGTTACAAGGGCGCCGACACTGAAGCTTTCTTT. This sequence encodes CASSYKGADTEAFF. The rearrangement uses TRBV6-6 and TRBJ1-1; D ambiguous. The CDR3 runs to 14 residues. Trimming shortened V by 2 bases and J by 3 bases, and 10 bases separated the two germline ends. Germline CDR1 is MNHNY and CDR2 is SVGAGI (reference sequence).

This rearrangement joins TRBV29-1 to TRBJ2-1, with D maybe TRBD2 (6 bases). Germline V gene lookup returns CDR1 SQVTM and CDR2 ANQGSEA. The CDR3 length is 13 residues. In DNA form, the CDR3 reads TGCAGTTCCGGGAGATCCGGGTACAATGAGCAGTTCTTC. Residues: CSSGRSGYNEQFF.

The V and J genes are TRBV21-1 and TRBJ2-7. TRBV21-1 is a documented pseudogene. CDR3 length: 10 residues. In DNA form, the CDR3 reads TGTGCCAGCAGCAACCACGAGCAGTACTTC. Protein: CASSNHEQYF.

The rearrangement joins TRBV9 to TRBJ2-2, with D perhaps being TRBD1 or TRBD2 (5 bases each). Germline V gives CDR1 SGDLS, CDR2 YYNGEE. V lost 0 bases and J 4 bases, leaving 7 bases between the germline ends. The CDR3 length is 14 residues. The CDR3 region has the DNA TGTGCCAGCAGCGTAGGGGGGAGCACCGGGGAGCTGTTTTTT. Translated: CASSVGGSTGELFF.

The chain recombines TRBV15 with TRBJ2-5; D not certain. Germline lookup yields CDR1 LNHNV and CDR2 YYDKDF (reference sequence). V was pared by 0 bases and J by 3 bases, with 11 bases between. The CDR3 loop spans 15 amino acids. The CDR3 loop is CATSRDLVGKETQYF. DNA for the CDR3: TGTGCCACCAGCAGAGATTTGGTGGGTAAAGAGACCCAGTACTTC.

The rearrangement links TRBV3-1 (or the pseudogene TRBV3-2) to TRBJ1-2, with 9 nucleotides matching TRBD1. Germline V gene data show CDR1 as LGHDT and CDR2 as YNNKEL (reference sequence). Trimming removed 4 bases from V and 4 bases from J; junction bases left unmatched: 13. This CDR3 region has 17 residues. The CDR3 protein is CASSRGTGRGVSYGYTF. The CDR3 DNA reads TGTGCCAGCAGCCGAGGGACAGGGAGGGGAGTTAGCTATGGCTACACCTTC.

The rearrangement links TRBV6-1 to TRBJ2-1; D is perhaps TRBD1 (5 bases). Germline V gene lookup returns CDR1 MNHNS and CDR2 SASEGT. Trimming took off 0 bases at V and 3 bases at J, with 12 bases between the two ends. The CDR3 covers 16 residues. Here the CDR3 reads CASSEAHRGYYNEQFF. For the CDR3, the DNA is TGTGCCAGCAGTGAAGCGCATAGGGGCTACTACAATGAGCAGTTCTTC.

The count of this clone is one. The chain employs TRBV25-1 and TRBJ2-7; TRBD1 might be the D (6 bases). Trimming took 8 bases from V and 2 from J, leaving 13 bases between them. This CDR3 contains 13 residues. The germline V gene encodes CDR1 MGHDK and CDR2 SYGVNS. CDR3 DNA: TGTGCCAGCGGAGAACAGGGTGCCTACGAGCAGTACTTC. Translating it yields CASGEQGAYEQYF.

The V gene is TRBV28, the J gene TRBJ2-2; 8 bases fit TRBD2. This CDR3 spans 16 amino acids. V was clipped by 2 bases and J by 1 base; unmatched bases: 3. Germline V gene lookup returns CDR1 MDHEN and CDR2 SYDVKM. The CDR3 protein is CASSLPLAGNTGELFF. CDR3 nucleotides: TGTGCCAGCAGTTTACCCCTAGCGGGGAACACCGGGGAGCTGTTTTTT.

The chain has TRBV5-1 and TRBJ1-6, with 11 bases that match TRBD1. V gave up 0 bases and J gave up 10 bases; unmatched junction bases: 12. The CDR3 is made up of 18 amino acids. Germline V CDR1 and CDR2: SGHRS, YFSETQ. This CDR3 is CASSLGTGGHSAGSPLHF. CDR3 nucleotide sequence: TGCGCCAGCAGCTTGGGGACAGGGGGCCACTCCGCGGGGTCACCCCTCCACTTT.

The chain recombines TRBV3-1 (or the pseudogene TRBV3-2) with TRBJ2-4; 11 bases map to TRBD2. The CDR3 covers 20 residues. V trimming: 4 bases; J trimming: 1 base; junction bases outside the gene matches: 15. Germline CDR1 is LGHDT and CDR2 is YNNKEL (reference sequence). The CDR3 loop reads CASSLRPGLAAQGAKNIQYF. CDR3 sequence (DNA): TGTGCCAGCAGCCTCCGCCCGGGACTAGCGGCACAAGGGGCCAAAAACATTCAGTACTTC.

This chain connects TRBV29-1 to TRBJ1-4; D is perhaps TRBD1 (6 bases). The CDR3 loop spans 13 amino acids. Trimming removed 3 bases from V and 4 bases from J, with 9 bases in between. Germline V gene lookup returns CDR1 SQVTM and CDR2 ANQGSEA. In DNA form, the CDR3 reads TGCAGCGTTGAGGACAGCCTTAATGAAAAACTGTTTTTT. Translating gives CSVEDSLNEKLFF.

The V gene is TRBV5-4, the J gene TRBJ2-1; D could derive from TRBD1 or TRBD2 (5 bases each). The CDR3 runs 18 residues. Germline values: CDR1 SGHNT, CDR2 YYREEE (reference sequence). V lost 4 bases to trimming and J lost 5 bases, with 25 bases between them. The CDR3 DNA reads TGTGCCAGCAGCGGAACGGCGCCAGGGAGCAGTGGGCACAATGAGCAGTTCTTC. Protein sequence: CASSGTAPGSSGHNEQFF.

In this sample, this clone turned up once. This sequence joins TRBV27 and TRBJ1-2, with D perhaps TRBD1 (6 bases). The V and J ends lost 7 bases and 3 bases respectively, with 18 bases between them. CDR3 length: 15 residues. CDR1 and CDR2 (germline): MNHEY, SMNVEV (reference sequence). The CDR3 DNA reads TGTGCCAGCACCCCAGGGGTCGACAGGTACTATGGCTACACCTTC. Translating it yields CASTPGVDRYYGYTF.

This clone was detected only once. V usage is TRBV27 and J usage is TRBJ2-2, with no clear D. Germline V CDR1 and CDR2: MNHEY, SMNVEV (reference sequence). The CDR3 totals 13 residues. V lost 0 bases to trimming and J lost 7 bases, with 6 bases between them. The chain's CDR3 is CASSLSVGGELFF. CDR3 DNA sequence: TGTGCCAGCAGTTTATCGGTGGGCGGGGAGCTGTTTTTT.

The chain recombines TRBV18 with TRBJ2-7, with 7 positions matching TRBD1. This CDR3 region has 13 residues. V lost 5 bases to trimming and J lost 4 bases; unmatched junction nucleotides: 5. Germline V lookup: CDR1 KGHSH, CDR2 LQKENI. As DNA, the CDR3 is TGTGCCAGCTCAACAGGGACAGTTTACGAGCAGTACTTC. It is translated as CASSTGTVYEQYF.

The V gene is TRBV6-5, the J gene TRBJ2-7; the D gene could be TRBD1 or TRBD2 (7 bases each). The germline V gene encodes CDR1 MNHEY and CDR2 SVGAGI. The length of the CDR3 is 15 residues. The germline V and J ends were trimmed by 11 bases and 3 bases, with 23 bases remaining between them. CDR3 sequence reads: CASMEGGGPYYEQYF. The CDR3 DNA reads as TGTGCCTCAATGGAGGGAGGGGGCCCCTACTACGAGCAGTACTTC.

The chain recombines TRBV5-4 with TRBJ1-2, with TRBD1 matching over 11 bases. From germline, CDR1 is SGHNT and CDR2 YYREEE (reference sequence). The V segment lost 0 bases and the J segment 8 bases; nucleotides outside the gene matches: 6. This CDR3 comprises 15 residues. The CDR3 DNA sequence: TGTGCCAGCAGCTTGGGGCTGGACAGGGGGCGAGGCTACACCTTC. Its protein is CASSLGLDRGRGYTF.

The J gene is TRBJ1-1, the V gene TRBV10-1; D may be TRBD1 (5 bases). The CDR3 sequence is 16 residues long. CDR1 is WNHNN, CDR2 SYGVQD, per germline (reference sequence). V lost 3 bases to trimming and J lost 0 bases, with 14 bases between them. The DNA of the CDR3 is TGCGCCAGCAGTGACCGGACGACAGTCCTGAACACTGAAGCTTTCTTT. Its protein is CASSDRTTVLNTEAFF.

The chain recombines TRBV2 with TRBJ1-3; 8 bases map to TRBD1. The CDR3 runs to 16 residues. V trimming: 6 bases; J trimming: 2 bases; junction bases outside the gene matches: 9. Germline V gives CDR1 SNHLY, CDR2 FYNNEI. This CDR3 is CASRVRGPITGNTIYF. DNA for the CDR3: TGTGCCAGCAGGGTCAGGGGGCCAATTACTGGAAACACCATATATTTT.

The chain joins TRBV7-8 to TRBJ2-1; 9 nucleotides line up with TRBD2. Germline CDR1 and CDR2: SGHVS and FQNEAQ. The CDR3 contains 18 residues. J was trimmed by 6 bases and V by 3 bases; bases with no gene match: 15. The DNA for the CDR3 is TGTGCCAGCAGCTTGGTCCATCGGGCGGGAGGGCCCTCCAATGAGCAGTTCTTC. This translates into CASSLVHRAGGPSNEQFF.

J is TRBJ2-1 and V is TRBV7-2, with D possibly matching TRBD2 (6 bases). In germline, CDR1 is SGHTA, CDR2 FQGNSA. This CDR3 is built from 15 residues. Trimming took 1 base from V and 1 from J, leaving 8 bases between them. CDR3 region: CASSLVGSSYNEQFF. CDR3 nucleotides: TGTGCCAGCAGCTTAGTCGGGAGTTCCTACAATGAGCAGTTCTTC.

This clone has just one count. The J gene is TRBJ1-2, the V gene TRBV6-5; D may be TRBD1 (5 bases). Trimming took 7 bases from V and 1 from J, leaving 16 bases between them. Germline CDR1 reads MNHEY; CDR2 reads SVGAGI. The CDR3 contains 15 residues. The CDR3, as DNA: TGTGCCAGCACTTTCTCTTCAGGGTATAACTATGGCTACACCTTC. This translates into CASTFSSGYNYGYTF.

The V gene is TRBV12-3 or TRBV12-4, the J gene TRBJ1-2, with a tentative D call TRBD1 (6 bases). Trimming stripped 5 bases from V and 4 bases from J, with 8 bases between. This CDR3 has 12 amino acids. CDR3 region: CASSIQGYGYTF. CDR3 in DNA: TGTGCCAGCAGTATACAGGGCTATGGCTACACCTTC.

V and J are TRBV4-2 and TRBJ1-2; unclear D gene. This CDR3 is built from 15 residues. Germline assignment: CDR1 LGHNA and CDR2 YNFKEQ. With 0 bases removed from V and 0 bases from J, the gap between germline ends came to 8 bases. CDR3 DNA: TGTGCCAGCAGCCAAGAGTTGGGATCTAACTATGGCTACACCTTC. Its protein product is CASSQELGSNYGYTF.

This chain links TRBV20-1 with TRBJ1-1; D gene unclear. The V and J ends lost 3 bases and 1 base respectively, with 9 bases between them. Germline CDR1 and CDR2: DFQATT and SNEGSKA (reference sequence). This CDR3 is built from 13 residues. CDR3 in amino acids: CSASYPSNTEAFF. The CDR3, as DNA: TGCAGTGCTAGTTACCCCTCGAACACTGAAGCTTTCTTT.

The chain employs TRBV9 and TRBJ1-1; 7 bases are a match to TRBD1. CDR3 length: 15 residues. Trimming at V came to 2 bases and at J to 1 base, leaving 5 bases not matched to a gene. Germline V lookup: CDR1 SGDLS, CDR2 YYNGEE. The CDR3 DNA follows: TGTGCCAGCAGCGTGGCCGGGACAGCGAACACTGAAGCTTTCTTT. Translating it yields CASSVAGTANTEAFF.

This rearrangement joins TRBV27 to TRBJ2-1, with D possibly TRBD2 on 6 matching bases. There are 18 residues in the CDR3. CDR1 is MNHEY, CDR2 SMNVEV, per germline (reference sequence). V gave up 1 base and J gave up 5 bases, with 21 bases separating them. CDR3 amino acids: CASSLFPQPQRVNNEQFF. DNA for the CDR3: TGTGCCAGCAGTTTATTTCCCCAACCCCAGCGGGTTAACAATGAGCAGTTCTTC.

The chain employs TRBV5-1 and TRBJ2-5; 9 positions match TRBD2. Germline assignment: CDR1 SGHRS and CDR2 YFSETQ. This CDR3 has 16 amino acids. The junction had 4 bases not matched to a gene; V was cut back by 0 bases and J by 1 base. The CDR3 region is CASSLAGSGGQETQYF. In DNA form, the CDR3 reads TGCGCCAGCAGCTTGGCGGGTAGCGGGGGCCAAGAGACCCAGTACTTC.

The chain's CDR3 is CASSPRTGKGGYTF. The DNA of the CDR3 is TGTGCCAGCAGCCCCCGGACAGGGAAGGGCGGCTACACCTTC. This chain joins TRBV7-9 and TRBJ1-2; TRBD1 matches at 8 bases. Germline values: CDR1 SEHNR, CDR2 FQNEAQ (reference sequence). V lost 5 bases and J lost 8; bases outside the gene matches: 10. The CDR3 runs to 14 residues.